This is a list of T cell receptor beta chains from one sample in a study of blood T cell repertoires in COVID-19. Sequencing used immunoSEQ multiplex PCR; TCRdb keeps in-frame clones, though not all of them. The repertoire consists of some 400,000 clones, with around 89% occurring once and the leading ten covering roughly 1.1%. Sequencing used PBMCs or T cells enriched from blood (not recorded which). These receptors were taken from a man aged 25 to 45 who had recovered from COVID-19. Both conserved end residues are part of each CDR3. D genes are given only for firm matches. Clone size, where shown, is once, few, many, or a class for clones that have expanded.

d_gene,j_gene,abundance,v_gene,CDR3aa,CDR3nt
NA,TRBJ1-3,NA,TRBV9,CASSAQASNAGNTIYF,TGTGCCAGCAGCGCCCAGGCCTCAAATGCAGGAAACACCATATATTTT
NA,TRBJ2-1,NA,TRBV11-2,CASSLIQGSYNEQFF,TGTGCCAGCAGCCTAATTCAGGGCAGCTACAATGAGCAGTTCTTC
NA,TRBJ1-2,NA,TRBV12-3/TRBV12-4,CASSLGQTYGYTF,TGTGCCAGCAGTTTGGGACAAACCTATGGCTACACCTTC
TRBD2,TRBJ2-2,NA,TRBV3-1/TRBV3-2,CASSQNGRKNTGELFF,TGTGCCAGCAGCCAAAACGGGAGGAAGAACACCGGGGAGCTGTTTTTT
TRBD1,TRBJ2-7,NA,TRBV19,CASSMGTGGYEQYF,TGTGCCAGTAGTATGGGGACAGGGGGCTACGAGCAGTACTTC
TRBD1,TRBJ1-1,NA,TRBV3-1/TRBV3-2,CASSQAYRGTEAFF,TGTGCCAGCAGCCAAGCATACAGGGGCACTGAAGCTTTCTTT
NA,TRBJ1-4,NA,TRBV6-5,CASSYWAGGEKLFF,TGTGCCAGCAGTTACTGGGCAGGAGGTGAAAAACTGTTTTTT
NA,TRBJ1-3,NA,TRBV5-8,CASSPMTGSSGNTIYF,TGTGCCAGCAGCCCGATGACAGGAAGCTCTGGAAACACCATATATTTT
NA,TRBJ2-2,NA,TRBV27,CASSPGFDTGELFF,TGTGCCAGCAGCCCGGGGTTCGACACCGGGGAGCTGTTTTTT
NA,TRBJ2-7,NA,TRBV11-2,CASSLDLPSYEQYF,TGTGCCAGCAGCTTAGACCTCCCCTCCTACGAGCAGTACTTC
TRBD1,TRBJ1-1,once,TRBV2,CASSERQGSTEAFF,TGTGCCAGCAGTGAAAGACAGGGGAGCACTGAAGCTTTCTTT
NA,TRBJ1-1,NA,TRBV7-2,CASSVRVSSLYTEAFF,TGTGCCAGCAGCGTAAGAGTTTCATCTCTTTACACTGAAGCTTTCTTT
TRBD2,TRBJ2-2,NA,TRBV18,CASSPAPSGRFTGELFF,TGTGCCAGCTCACCGGCCCCCAGCGGGAGGTTCACCGGGGAGCTGTTTTTT
NA,TRBJ2-2,NA,TRBV6-5,CASESSNTGELFF,TGTGCCAGCGAGTCGAGTAACACCGGGGAGCTGTTTTTT
TRBD2,TRBJ2-1,NA,TRBV3-1/TRBV3-2,CASSPAGVGQFF,TGTGCCAGCAGCCCGGCGGGAGTGGGGCAGTTCTTC
TRBD1,TRBJ1-4,NA,TRBV3-1/TRBV3-2,CASSQGTGGEKLFF,TGTGCCAGCAGCCAGGGGACAGGGGGGGAAAAACTGTTTTTT
NA,TRBJ1-1,NA,TRBV2,CATRGEGAEAFF,TGTGCCACCCGCGGGGAGGGGGCTGAAGCTTTCTTT
NA,TRBJ2-7,NA,TRBV6-5,CASSYVQDRAYEQYF,TGTGCCAGCAGTTACGTCCAAGATCGAGCCTACGAGCAGTACTTC
TRBD1,TRBJ1-1,NA,TRBV29-1,CSAGGQGNTEAFF,TGCAGCGCTGGGGGACAGGGGAACACTGAAGCTTTCTTT
NA,TRBJ1-5,NA,TRBV12-3/TRBV12-4,CASTLARDQPQHF,TGTGCCAGCACCCTCGCGCGGGATCAGCCCCAGCATTTT
NA,TRBJ1-2,NA,TRBV28,CASSLRGETYGYTF,TGTGCCAGCAGTCTACGGGGGGAGACCTATGGCTACACCTTC
TRBD1,TRBJ2-4,NA,TRBV30,CAWRLSGTGYNIQYF,TGTGCCTGGAGACTTTCCGGGACAGGGTACAACATTCAGTACTTC
TRBD1,TRBJ1-6,few,TRBV6-6,CASSLGGQPLHF,TGTGCCAGCAGTTTAGGGGGCCAACCCCTCCACTTT
NA,TRBJ2-1,NA,TRBV24-1,CATSEHRERPYNEQFF,TGTGCCACCAGTGAACATCGGGAGCGCCCCTACAATGAGCAGTTCTTC
NA,TRBJ2-1,NA,TRBV28,CASRKAGTPPEQFF,TGTGCCAGCAGGAAAGCGGGTACCCCACCTGAGCAGTTCTTC
NA,TRBJ1-1,NA,TRBV6-5,CASRIDRRTEAFF,TGTGCCAGCAGAATAGACAGGAGGACTGAAGCTTTCTTT
TRBD1,TRBJ2-2,NA,TRBV19,CASSIQGVDTGELFF,TGTGCCAGTAGTATCCAGGGGGTCGACACCGGGGAGCTGTTTTTT
TRBD1,TRBJ1-6,NA,TRBV11-2,CASSPSSGGYNSPLHF,TGTGCCAGCAGCCCCAGTTCAGGGGGCTATAATTCACCCCTCCACTTT
NA,TRBJ1-6,once,TRBV30,CAWSVPVLNSPLHF,TGTGCCTGGAGTGTCCCGGTCTTAAATTCACCCCTCCACTTT
NA,TRBJ1-2,once,TRBV5-1,CASSLDTNGYTF,TGCGCCAGCAGCTTGGACACTAATGGCTACACCTTC
NA,TRBJ1-4,few,TRBV30,CAWSRRQGREKLFF,TGTGCCTGGAGTCGGAGGCAGGGGCGCGAAAAACTGTTTTTT
NA,TRBJ2-7,NA,TRBV30,CAWSVNGYEQYF,TGTGCCTGGAGTGTAAACGGTTACGAGCAGTACTTC
NA,TRBJ1-5,NA,TRBV28,CASSWGRGGQPQHF,TGTGCCAGCAGTTGGGGAAGGGGTGGTCAGCCCCAGCATTTT
TRBD1,TRBJ2-1,once,TRBV5-1,CASSNKGQGISYNEQFF,TGCGCCAGCAGCAATAAGGGACAGGGGATCTCCTACAATGAGCAGTTCTTC
TRBD1,TRBJ2-7,NA,TRBV6-5,CASSSGQGAYF,TGTGCCAGCAGTTCGGGACAGGGGGCCTACTTC
TRBD2,TRBJ2-7,NA,TRBV12-3/TRBV12-4,CASSPGAGGEQYF,TGTGCCAGCAGCCCAGGGGCGGGGGGCGAGCAGTACTTC
TRBD1,TRBJ1-4,NA,TRBV11-2,CASSLDQGGTGNEKLFF,TGTGCCAGCAGCTTAGATCAAGGAGGGACAGGGAATGAAAAACTGTTTTTT
TRBD1,TRBJ2-7,NA,TRBV29-1,CSVTDRGSIDSYEQYF,TGCAGCGTTACGGACAGGGGCAGTATCGACTCCTACGAGCAGTACTTC
TRBD2,TRBJ2-3,once,TRBV7-2,CASSLGLAGDTQYF,TGTGCCAGCAGCTTAGGGCTAGCGGGAGATACGCAGTATTTT
NA,TRBJ2-3,NA,TRBV2,CASSAQEDSYTQYF,TGTGCCAGCAGTGCCCAAGAAGACAGTTATACGCAGTATTTT
TRBD1,TRBJ1-5,NA,TRBV10-2,CASRLTGVDNQPQHF,TGCGCCAGCAGACTAACAGGGGTGGACAATCAGCCCCAGCATTTT
NA,TRBJ2-3,NA,TRBV5-1,CASSDGQFTDTQYF,TGCGCCAGCAGCGATGGACAATTCACAGATACGCAGTATTTT
NA,TRBJ2-3,NA,TRBV3-1/TRBV3-2,CASKRGLSTDTQYF,TGTGCCAGCAAAAGAGGGCTTAGTACAGATACGCAGTATTTT
TRBD1,TRBJ2-1,NA,TRBV5-1,CASRSHRDSRLRDNEQFF,TGCGCCAGCAGATCACACCGGGACAGTCGTCTGCGGGACAATGAGCAGTTCTTC
NA,TRBJ2-3,NA,TRBV12-3/TRBV12-4,CATKPSSTDTQYF,TGTGCCACCAAGCCGTCTAGCACAGATACGCAGTATTTT
NA,TRBJ2-2,NA,TRBV15,CATRPITGTNTGELFF,TGTGCCACCAGACCTATTACAGGGACGAACACCGGGGAGCTGTTTTTT
TRBD2,TRBJ2-1,NA,TRBV7-2,CASSLVGSGTNNEQFF,TGTGCCAGCAGCTTAGTGGGTAGCGGGACGAACAATGAGCAGTTCTTC
TRBD1,TRBJ2-4,NA,TRBV7-9,CASTTFGQGLAKNIQYF,TGTGCCAGCACCACCTTTGGACAGGGACTGGCCAAAAACATTCAGTACTTC
NA,TRBJ1-3,NA,TRBV28,CASSPPPGGFGNTIYF,TGTGCCAGCAGTCCCCCGCCGGGGGGCTTTGGAAACACCATATATTTT
NA,TRBJ1-1,NA,TRBV19,CASSPESETVSTEAFF,TGTGCCAGTAGCCCCGAAAGCGAGACAGTGAGCACTGAAGCTTTCTTT
NA,TRBJ2-1,once,TRBV16,CASSQGAGAGPNEQFF,TGTGCCAGCAGCCAGGGAGCGGGCGCTGGGCCCAATGAGCAGTTCTTC
NA,TRBJ1-1,few,TRBV29-1,CSVEGPGDTEAFF,TGCAGCGTTGAAGGCCCAGGGGACACTGAAGCTTTCTTT
NA,TRBJ2-1,NA,TRBV5-6,CASSLFYSSYNEQFF,TGTGCCAGCAGCTTGTTTTATAGCTCCTACAATGAGCAGTTCTTC